This T cell receptor (beta chain) was recovered during a study of cytomegalovirus exposure and HLA in healthy donors. On this clone itself: What it binds is not known.

Researchers ran the PCR with 60 Vbeta and 13 Jbeta primers. The table came from immunoSEQ multiplex PCR; TCRdb's copy has only in-frame clones and leaves some out. The sample has 100,000 to 120,000 clones, about 80% seen once. Study outcomes and limitations: Researchers left out some V segments, among them TRBV6-2 and TRBV6-3, as indistinguishable. In terms of immune exposure information, only CMV serostatus was available.

This CDR3 is 17 amino acids long. CDR1 SNHLY and CDR2 FYNNEI come from the germline V gene. Trimming removed 5 bases from V and 5 bases from J, with 24 bases in between. The receptor's source is a man younger than 40 in good health and CMV-seropositive. The source material was PBMCs. The V and J genes are TRBV2 and TRBJ2-5; D might be TRBD1 (7 bases). The CDR3 DNA reads as TGTGCCAGCAGTCGGGACAGTAGTGGGGGGCCGATGGAGACCCAGTACTTC. This translates into CASSRDSSGGPMETQYF.